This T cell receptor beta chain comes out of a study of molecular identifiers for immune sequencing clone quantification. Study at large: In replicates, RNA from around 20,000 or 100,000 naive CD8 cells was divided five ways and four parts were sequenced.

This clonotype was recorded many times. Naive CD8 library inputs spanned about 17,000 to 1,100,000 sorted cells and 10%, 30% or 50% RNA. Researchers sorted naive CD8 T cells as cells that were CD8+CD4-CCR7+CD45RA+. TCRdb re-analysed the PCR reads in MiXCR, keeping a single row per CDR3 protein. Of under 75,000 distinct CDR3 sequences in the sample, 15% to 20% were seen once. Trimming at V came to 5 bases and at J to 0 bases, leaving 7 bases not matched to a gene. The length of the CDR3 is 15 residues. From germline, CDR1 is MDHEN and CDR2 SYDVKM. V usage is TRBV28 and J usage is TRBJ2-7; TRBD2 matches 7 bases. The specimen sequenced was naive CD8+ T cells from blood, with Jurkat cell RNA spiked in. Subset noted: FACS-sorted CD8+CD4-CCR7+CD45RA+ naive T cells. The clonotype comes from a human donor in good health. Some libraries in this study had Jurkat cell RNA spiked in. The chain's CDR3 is CASSPRGTRSYEQYF. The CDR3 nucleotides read TGTGCCAGCAGTCCGCGGGGGACTCGCTCCTACGAGCAGTACTTC.